This T cell receptor beta chain stems from a study of blood T cell repertoires in COVID-19. About the research overall: The United States, Italy and Spain were the sources of the acute and convalescent COVID-19 samples. The cDNA or gDNA used as material had been derived from T cells, B-cell-depleted T cells, or PBMCs.

Only in-frame clones appear in the TCRdb table, and some are missing; sequencing was by immunoSEQ multiplex PCR. The sample carries hundreds of thousands of clones, roughly nine tenths recorded once. The CDR3 spans 15 residues. V gave up 4 bases and J gave up 4 bases; unmatched junction bases: 9. Germline V gene lookup returns CDR1 MGHDK and CDR2 SYGVNS. The sample taken for sequencing was PBMCs or T cells enriched from blood (not recorded which). This chain links TRBV25-1 with TRBJ2-5; 7 nucleotides line up with TRBD1. The TCR was taken from a woman in her forties or fifties in a cohort exposed to, infected with or recovered from COVID-19 (not recorded which). In DNA, the CDR3 is TGTGCCAGCAGTGTCGACAGGGTTCATCGAGAGACCCAGTACTTC. It specifies CASSVDRVHRETQYF.